The present entry profiles one TCR beta chain with its context. Its matching antigen is unknown. The sample belongs to a study of glioma-infiltrating T cells. Study-wide findings and caveats: Very few CDR3 sequences were shared between tissue and blood. Tissue-blood divergence was below expectation in non-neoplastic patients, above in gliomas.

Amplification of TCR alpha and beta CDR3 regions from RNA used iRepertoire nested multiplex PCR. For one-step reverse transcription and amplification, about 85-400 ng of tissue mRNA or PBMC total RNA was used. TCRdb re-called the multiplex PCR reads with MiXCR, one entry per CDR3 protein. The profile shows about 140,000 distinct CDR3 sequences, 30% to 40% of them singletons. CDR1 MNHNY and CDR2 SVGAGI come from the germline V gene (reference sequence). Trimming removed 0 bases from V and 3 bases from J, with 6 bases in between. The CDR3 length is 13 residues. The chain carries TRBV6-6 and TRBJ2-7; D is ambiguous. This receptor was obtained from a human donor with low-grade glioma or glioblastoma, undergoing nonglioma brain surgery, or in good health (not recorded which). Sequencing was carried out using glioma tissue, nonneoplastic brain tissue, or PBMCs (not recorded which). The CDR3 loop reads CASSYSPNYEQYF. As DNA, the CDR3 is TGTGCCAGCAGTTACTCCCCAAACTACGAGCAGTACTTC.